The 30 T cell receptor beta chains in this list originate from one sample, sequenced in a study of regulatory T cells in long-lasting Graves disease. TCR beta libraries were built with iRepertoire HTBI primers and Arm-PCR of CDR3 regions. TCRdb reanalysed the multiplex PCR reads using MiXCR and keeps one entry per CDR3 protein. The sample has 350,000 to 450,000 distinct CDR3 sequences, around a fifth seen once. Stated time point: persistent/refractory GD, antithyroid drugs over 5 years with positive TRAb. From RNA extracted from PBMCs, the TCR library was made. This sample comprised peripheral blood mononuclear cells (PBMCs), obtained when the disease was refractory, from a patient treated with antithyroid drugs. All receptors derive from a female donor with Graves disease.

At least ten counts were recorded for this clonotype. The rearrangement uses TRBV24-1 and TRBJ2-5; D is unresolved. The CDR3 runs 12 residues. Germline assignment: CDR1 KGHDR and CDR2 SFDVKD. With 1 base removed from V and 4 bases from J, the gap between germline ends came to 3 bases. The CDR3, as DNA: TGTGCCACCAGTGATTTAGGAGAGACCCAGTACTTC. This translates into CATSDLGETQYF.

This clonotype was observed a handful of times. The chain couples TRBV19 to TRBJ1-6, with a tentative D call TRBD1 (6 bases). There are 14 residues in the CDR3. The germline gives CDR1 LNHDA, CDR2 SQIVND (reference sequence). V lost 10 bases and J 7 bases, leaving 17 bases between the germline ends. The CDR3 DNA follows: TGTGCCACCGCCGCGCAGGGGAACAATTCACCCCTCCACTTT. This translates into CATAAQGNNSPLHF.

In its sample, this clonotype was seen many times. The chain uses TRBV28 and TRBJ1-2, with TRBD1 matching 10 bases. J was trimmed by 3 bases and V by 8 bases; bases with no gene match: 0. Germline V CDR1 and CDR2: MDHEN, SYDVKM. The CDR3 contains 12 residues. CDR3 coding DNA: TGTGCCAGCGGACAGGGGGACTATGGCTACACCTTC. Residues: CASGQGDYGYTF.

A few counts support this clonotype. V and J are TRBV28 and TRBJ1-4; 8 nucleotides line up with TRBD1. CDR1 and CDR2 from the germline V gene are MDHEN and SYDVKM. The CDR3 sequence is 15 residues long. The ends lost 4 bases at V and 10 bases at J; junction bases unmatched: 11. DNA of the CDR3: TGTGCCAGCAGTTCCCCGACAGGGGAGGCTGTAAAACTGTTTTTT. Translating gives CASSSPTGEAVKLFF.

This clonotype was detected ten times or more. The chain joins TRBV6-1 to TRBJ2-7, with 7 nucleotides matching TRBD2. The CDR3 covers 12 residues. In germline, CDR1 is MNHNS, CDR2 SASEGT. V shed 11 bases and J 8 bases; nucleotides not matched to a gene: 12. The CDR3 DNA reads as TGTGCCGTCAGCGGGACGGCACCTAAGCAGTACTTC. Its translation is CAVSGTAPKQYF.

This clonotype qualifies as large (0.1 to 1%). The chain uses TRBV11-2 and TRBJ2-6, with D perhaps TRBD1 or TRBD2 (5 bases each). The V and J ends lost 5 bases and 2 bases respectively, with 22 bases between them. The germline V gene has CDR1 SGHAT and CDR2 FQNNGV. The CDR3 spans 19 residues. This CDR3 reads CASSLRNPQGSAGANVLTF. CDR3 coding DNA: TGTGCCAGCAGCCTCCGCAACCCTCAGGGTAGCGCTGGGGCCAACGTCCTGACTTTC.

The rearrangement uses TRBV12-5 and TRBJ2-1; 11 nucleotides agree with TRBD2. V lost 5 bases and J lost 6; bases outside the gene matches: 3. Germline values: CDR1 LGHNT, CDR2 FRNRAP. This CDR3 comprises 14 residues. CDR3: CASGMGLAANEQFF. CDR3 bases: TGTGCTAGTGGTATGGGACTAGCGGCCAATGAGCAGTTCTTC.

The table lists this clonotype with many counts. The V call is TRBV30, the J call TRBJ2-2, with D possibly being TRBD2 (6 bases). V gave up 7 bases and J gave up 1 base, with 13 bases separating them. Germline V gives CDR1 GTSNPN, CDR2 SVGIG (reference sequence). This CDR3 region has 14 residues. Written as DNA, the CDR3 is TGTGCCTCAACGGCGGGACTGAACACCGGGGAGCTGTTTTTT. Protein sequence: CASTAGLNTGELFF.

Many counts were recorded for this clonotype. This chain links TRBV20-1 with TRBJ2-7; 8 nucleotides match TRBD1. Trimming cost V 6 bases and J 6 bases; bases outside gene matches: 10. CDR1 and CDR2 from the germline V gene are DFQATT and SNEGSKA (reference sequence). The length of the CDR3 is 13 residues. This chain's CDR3 is CSAEDRVSSEQYF. DNA of the CDR3: TGCAGTGCGGAGGACAGGGTTAGTTCCGAGCAGTACTTC.

The chain employs TRBV4-1 and TRBJ2-7; 9 bases match TRBD2. This CDR3 comprises 17 residues. Germline V gene sequence: CDR1 MGHRA, CDR2 YSYEKL. V trimming: 0 bases; J trimming: 3 bases; junction bases outside the gene matches: 9. The chain's CDR3 is CASSQERIISGGYEQYF. For the CDR3, the DNA is TGCGCCAGCAGCCAAGAACGCATAATTAGCGGGGGCTACGAGCAGTACTTC.

This clonotype was counted between two and nine times. V usage is TRBV27 and J usage is TRBJ2-1; a possible D gene is TRBD2 (5 bases). The V gene lost 5 bases and the J gene lost 10 bases, with 15 bases spanning the gap. CDR1 and CDR2 (germline): MNHEY, SMNVEV (reference sequence). The CDR3 covers 13 residues. The CDR3 DNA sequence: TGTGCCAGCAGTCCGGACTGGGCTCGGGAGCAGTTCTTC. Its translation: CASSPDWAREQFF.

This clonotype was seen repeatedly, ten times or more. V gene TRBV10-3 combines with J gene TRBJ2-2; D might be TRBD1 (5 bases). Trimming left V 0 bases short and J 1 base short, with 9 bases between. The CDR3 is made up of 16 amino acids. Germline-derived CDR1 and CDR2 are ENHRY and SYGVKD. In nucleotides, the CDR3 is TGTGCCATCAGTGAGTCGAGACAGTTGAACACCGGGGAGCTGTTTTTT. Protein sequence: CAISESRQLNTGELFF.

This clonotype was seen at least ten times. The chain carries TRBV2 and TRBJ2-7; 9 bases agree with TRBD1. This CDR3 region has 13 residues. Germline CDR1 SNHLY, CDR2 FYNNEI. V dropped 11 bases and J dropped 1; count of bases not matched to a gene: 6. The CDR3 loop is CAGTGGASYEQYF. The CDR3 DNA is TGTGCCGGCACAGGGGGCGCGTCCTACGAGCAGTACTTC.

This CDR3 is CASSLRTSIDPGELFF. CDR3 DNA: TGTGCCAGCAGCTTACGGACTAGTATTGACCCCGGGGAGCTGTTTTTT. The gene calls are TRBV7-7 and TRBJ2-2, with TRBD2 matching over 7 bases. J was trimmed by 6 bases and V by 2 bases; bases with no gene match: 9. The germline gives CDR1 SSHAT, CDR2 FNYEAQ (reference sequence). The CDR3 covers 16 residues.

The chain uses TRBV4-2 and TRBJ2-2, with 9 bases that match TRBD2. The CDR3 spans 18 residues. Germline values: CDR1 LGHNA, CDR2 YNFKEQ. With V trimmed by 0 bases and J by 3 bases, 8 bases remained unmatched. This CDR3 is CASSQDNVIAGDTGELFF. The CDR3 nucleotides are TGTGCCAGCAGCCAAGATAACGTGATAGCGGGAGACACCGGGGAGCTGTTTTTT.

The chain links TRBV29-1 to TRBJ2-7; D unclear. Looked up from germline, CDR1 is SQVTM and CDR2 is ANQGSEA. Between the trimmed V and J ends, which lost 0 bases and 0 bases, there was a span of 12 bases. The CDR3 contains 15 residues. CDR3 DNA: TGCAGCGTTGAAGATCCCATCAACGGCTCCTACGAGCAGTACTTC. This codes for CSVEDPINGSYEQYF.

This clonotype has ten or more counts. V is TRBV7-8 and J is TRBJ1-5; D perhaps matches TRBD1 (6 bases). Between the trimmed V and J ends, which lost 3 bases and 4 bases, there was a span of 13 bases. Germline V CDR1 and CDR2: SGHVS, FQNEAQ. CDR3 length: 15 residues. The CDR3 sequence: CASSFNDRPNQPQHF. Here the CDR3 DNA reads TGTGCCAGCAGCTTCAATGACAGGCCTAATCAGCCCCAGCATTTT.

This clonotype has ten or more counts. The J gene is TRBJ1-2, the V gene TRBV3-1; 11 bases line up with TRBD1. The CDR3 length is 16 residues. Trimming at V came to 4 bases and at J to 6 bases, leaving 10 bases not matched to a gene. Germline V gene lookup returns CDR1 LGHDT and CDR2 YNNKEL (reference sequence). CDR3 sequence (DNA): TGTGCCAGCAGCCCTAGGCGACCGGGACAGGGGGATGGCTACACCTTC. Translated: CASSPRRPGQGDGYTF.

This clonotype was seen a few times. This chain links TRBV6-1 with TRBJ2-3; D gene ambiguous. Germline V lookup: CDR1 MNHNS, CDR2 SASEGT. Trimming removed 7 bases from V and 6 bases from J, with 20 bases in between. The CDR3 totals 15 residues. CDR3 nucleotides: TGTGCCAGCAAGAGTGTCGTGGCCCGGCTGGATACGCAGTATTTT. Its protein is CASKSVVARLDTQYF.

Comment on this clonotype: This sequence is one base from a far larger clone and is likely a read error. It is likely a read error, because the conserved phenylalanine at the end of the CDR3 is missing. The J gene is TRBJ2-5, the V gene TRBV2; no firm D call. The DNA matches TRBJ2-7 better at its end, which makes the J call doubtful. The CDR3 is 13 residues long. The germline CDR1 and CDR2 sequences are SNHLY and FYNNEI. The CDR3 sequence: CASSVALSYEQYS. CDR3 sequence (DNA): TGTGCCAGCAGTGTTGCCTTATCCTACGAGCAGTACTCC.

The chain is built from TRBV10-3 and TRBJ2-7; TRBD2 aligns across 13 bases. The CDR3 is made up of 19 amino acids. Germline V lookup: CDR1 ENHRY, CDR2 SYGVKD. V trimming: 6 bases; J trimming: 2 bases; junction bases outside the gene matches: 16. CDR3 protein: CAISRGLAGEFLGPYEQYF. CDR3 DNA: TGTGCCATCAGCCGAGGACTAGCGGGAGAATTCCTAGGGCCCTACGAGCAGTACTTC.

This clonotype was counted at least ten times. V and J are TRBV6-5 and TRBJ1-1; D ambiguous. This CDR3 contains 13 residues. V was shortened by 2 bases and J by 5 bases, with 9 bases between the two germline ends. Germline CDR1 MNHEY, CDR2 SVGAGI. The CDR3 DNA follows: TGTGCCAGCAGTTACCAAAGTTGGACTGAAGCTTTCTTT. Translated: CASSYQSWTEAFF.

This clonotype occurred many times. The J gene is TRBJ2-7, the V gene TRBV28; tentatively, D is TRBD2 (5 bases). The CDR3 has 16 residues. Trimming took off 3 bases at V and 6 bases at J, with 21 bases between the two ends. Germline values: CDR1 MDHEN, CDR2 SYDVKM. DNA for the CDR3: TGTGCCAGCAGTTTCAAGGGAGTTCTCGGTGTAGTCGAGCAGTACTTC. Translation gives CASSFKGVLGVVEQYF.

Ten or more counts support this clonotype. The chain is built from TRBV2 and TRBJ1-6; D is ambiguous. CDR3 length: 17 residues. Between the trimmed V and J ends, which lost 0 bases and 7 bases, there was a span of 16 bases. Germline V gives CDR1 SNHLY, CDR2 FYNNEI. The CDR3 here is CASSEAPGPGPNSPLHF. CDR3 DNA sequence: TGTGCCAGCAGTGAAGCCCCCGGACCTGGACCCAATTCACCCCTCCACTTT.

In its sample, this clonotype was seen a few times. The V call is TRBV19, the J call TRBJ1-4; D remains ambiguous. Germline V gene lookup returns CDR1 LNHDA and CDR2 SQIVND (reference sequence). Deletions cut 1 base from V and 1 base from J, with 13 bases between. The CDR3 is 17 residues long. The CDR3 reads CASSIGAKWGTNEKLFF. The CDR3 bases are TGTGCCAGTAGTATAGGGGCCAAATGGGGAACTAATGAAAAACTGTTTTTT.

Only one count was recorded for this clonotype. This chain joins TRBV28 and TRBJ2-3; TRBD1 matches at 8 bases. Unmatched junction bases numbered 4, after V lost 5 bases and J lost 0 bases. CDR1 is MDHEN, CDR2 SYDVKM, per germline. The CDR3 runs to 15 residues. CDR3 sequence reads: CASSLDRASTDTQYF. CDR3 nucleotide sequence: TGTGCCAGCAGTCTGGACAGGGCGAGCACAGATACGCAGTATTTT. Looking up the rest from reference TRBV28 and TRBJ2-3 gives the full variable domain: DVKVTQSSRYLVKRTGEKVFLECVQDMDHENMFWYRQDPGLGLRLIYFSYDVKMKEKGDIPEGYSVSREKKERFSLILESASTNQTSMYLCASSLDRASTDTQYFGPGTRLTVL.

This clonotype was observed many times. The rearrangement uses TRBV2 and TRBJ2-7, with D possibly being TRBD2 (6 bases). The CDR3 covers 14 residues. Germline CDR1 and CDR2: SNHLY and FYNNEI. Trimming removed 4 bases from V and 2 bases from J, with 12 bases in between. As DNA, the CDR3 is TGTGCCAGCAGTGCGGGACTCCTGACCTACGAGCAGTACTTC. This sequence encodes CASSAGLLTYEQYF.

This clonotype was picked up a small number of times. This CDR3 is CSARDTGRTQPQHF. CDR3 in DNA: TGCAGTGCTAGAGATACAGGCCGAACTCAGCCCCAGCATTTT. The V and J genes are TRBV20-1 and TRBJ1-5; tentatively, D is TRBD1 (5 bases). CDR3 length: 14 amino acids. CDR1 and CDR2 from the germline V gene are DFQATT and SNEGSKA (reference sequence). V was pared by 0 bases and J by 6 bases, with 12 bases between.

This clonotype was observed many times. The chain couples TRBV28 to TRBJ2-7; D may be TRBD2 (5 bases). Germline lookup yields CDR1 MDHEN and CDR2 SYDVKM. V was pared by 6 bases and J by 2 bases, with 17 bases between. The CDR3 is made up of 15 amino acids. This chain's CDR3 is CASSQSAPRAYEQYF. The DNA for the CDR3 is TGTGCCAGCAGCCAGAGTGCTCCGCGGGCCTACGAGCAGTACTTC.

About this clonotype itself: No conserved phenylalanine or tryptophan is present at the end of the CDR3, so a read error is the likely explanation. No DNA is shown, since the ends of the CDR3 on it are uncertain; the CDR3 is the one TCRdb lists. The J gene is TRBJ2-2, the V gene TRBV3-1; the D call TRBD1 from the table was never checked on the DNA. The germline gives CDR1 LGHDT, CDR2 YNNKEL (reference sequence). The CDR3 totals 15 residues, both ends included. This CDR3 is CASSPGSSDTGELFL.